The next 5 T cell receptor beta chains were all read from a single sample in a study of OX40 agonist ivuxolimab in advanced cancers. Preparation of the library involved the immunoSEQ multiplex PCR assay. TCRdb limited this immuneACCESS table to in-frame rearrangements with V and J called. A share of clones is missing; checked studies link under half to unresolved V genes, and the rest is unexplained. This sample has about 60,000 clones in its table, and 65% to 85% of those were observed once. The ten largest clonotypes hold approximately 1% of the sample. The source material was CD4+ or CD8+ T cells sorted from blood, sampled in a trial of the OX40 agonist ivuxolimab. These receptors were obtained from an adult with an advanced solid tumor such as melanoma, head and neck, liver or kidney cancer.

The J gene is TRBJ2-7, the V gene TRBV4-1; D gene ambiguous. Trimming left V 4 bases short and J 6 bases short, with 13 bases between. This CDR3 has 13 amino acids. Per the germline V gene, CDR1 is MGHRA and CDR2 is YSYEKL. CDR3 amino acids: CASSPRLGFEQYF. The CDR3 DNA is TGCGCCAGCAGCCCACGCCTTGGGTTCGAGCAGTACTTC.

This clone has only a few counts. The chain employs TRBV2 and TRBJ1-5; D unclear. This CDR3 is built from 13 residues. Per germline, CDR1 SNHLY and CDR2 FYNNEI. Trimming cost V 3 bases and J 7 bases, with 10 bases left between them. The CDR3 sequence: CASSETNAQPQHF. CDR3 in DNA: TGTGCCAGCAGTGAGACAAACGCACAGCCCCAGCATTTT.

This CDR3 reads CASSPAGGFNEKLFF. The CDR3 DNA reads as TGTGCCAGCAGCCCGGCGGGGGGTTTTAATGAAAAACTGTTTTTT. The rearrangement links TRBV11-2 to TRBJ1-4; perhaps TRBD1 as D (5 bases). This CDR3 region has 15 residues. The germline CDR1 and CDR2 sequences are SGHAT and FQNNGV. Between the trimmed V and J ends, which lost 5 bases and 4 bases, there was a span of 14 bases. Using reference TRBV11-2 and TRBJ1-4 for the parts outside the CDR3, the full variable domain is EAGVAQSPRYKIIEKRQSVAFWCNPISGHATLYWYQQILGQGPKLLIQFQNNGVVDDSQLPKDRFSAERLKGVDSTLKIQPAKLEDSAVYLCASSPAGGFNEKLFFGSGTQLSVL.

V and J are TRBV28 and TRBJ1-3; no clear D. The V gene lost 4 bases and the J gene lost 2 bases, with 9 bases spanning the gap. Germline V gene sequence: CDR1 MDHEN, CDR2 SYDVKM. The CDR3 is 14 amino acids. The CDR3 loop is CASSYPGPGNTIYF. In DNA form, the CDR3 reads TGTGCCAGCAGTTACCCAGGTCCTGGAAACACCATATATTTT.

The gene calls are TRBV7-2 and TRBJ2-5; 9 bases match TRBD1. CDR1 is SGHTA, CDR2 FQGNSA, per germline. Trimming removed 6 bases from V and 5 bases from J; junction bases left unmatched: 7. The CDR3 is 14 amino acids. The CDR3, as DNA: TGTGCCAGCAGACAGACAGGGGGGCGGGAGACCCAGTACTTC. It codes for CASRQTGGRETQYF.